This TCR beta chain was captured by sequencing in a study of technical replicates of blood from a few donors. Clones were read by immunoSEQ multiplex PCR, and TCRdb kept only the in-frame ones, dropping some. The table lists 60,000 to 90,000 clones, 93% of them singletons. Trimming at V came to 3 bases and at J to 1 base, leaving 4 bases not matched to a gene. The germline V gene has CDR1 SGDLS and CDR2 YYNGEE. This CDR3 spans 16 amino acids. Specimen: T cells isolated from PBMCs. This rearrangement joins TRBV9 to TRBJ2-6, with 7 bases lining up with TRBD2. This receptor was identified in a human donor in good health. The chain's CDR3 is CASSGTRASGANVLTF. CDR3 DNA: TGTGCCAGCAGCGGGACTAGGGCTTCTGGGGCCAACGTCCTGACTTTC.